The 15 T cell receptor beta chains in this list originate from one sample, sequenced in a study of Graves' ophthalmopathy and Graves' hyperthyroidism. TCR beta CDR3 amplification used RNA transcripts. First-round RT-PCR used HTBI primers; second-round multiplex PCR followed. TCRdb re-called the multiplex PCR reads with MiXCR, one entry per CDR3 protein. The profile covers around 400,000 distinct CDR3 sequences, with around 16% appearing a single time and around 1.6% taken by the ten largest. Sequencing was carried out using peripheral blood. These receptors all stem from a woman aged 18-29 years with Graves' ophthalmopathy.

The table lists this clonotype with many counts. CDR3 in amino acids: CASSSTSGGGDKNIQYF. CDR3 bases: TGCGCCAGCAGCTCGACCTCGGGTGGGGGAGACAAAAACATTCAGTACTTC. The chain links TRBV5-1 to TRBJ2-4; TRBD1 or TRBD2 may be the D gene (5 bases each). This CDR3 is built from 17 residues. Looked up from germline, CDR1 is SGHRS and CDR2 is YFSETQ. V lost 3 bases and J 3 bases, leaving 19 bases between the germline ends.

This clonotype was seen ten or more times. V gene TRBV27 combines with J gene TRBJ2-7, with D possibly TRBD2 on 6 matching bases. Trimming shortened V by 6 bases and J by 0 bases, and 24 bases separated the two germline ends. The germline CDR1 and CDR2 sequences are MNHEY and SMNVEV (reference sequence). There are 18 residues in the CDR3. CDR3 region: CASSPTHLRDSHSYEQYF. DNA for the CDR3: TGTGCCAGCAGCCCAACACACCTCCGGGACTCCCACTCCTACGAGCAGTACTTC.

This clonotype was observed many times. This chain connects TRBV6-4 to TRBJ1-1, with D possibly TRBD1 on 6 matching bases. Germline values: CDR1 MRHNA, CDR2 SNTAGT. The CDR3 has 13 amino acids. With 7 bases removed from V and 1 base from J, the gap between germline ends came to 10 bases. The CDR3 coding sequence is TGTGCCAGCAAGGGGGTGGGGAACACTGAAGCTTTCTTT. Translated: CASKGVGNTEAFF.

This clonotype was picked up many times. The J gene is TRBJ2-5, the V gene TRBV7-2; the D is unclear. The V end was cut by 2 bases, the J end by 1 base, with 5 bases between. There are 13 residues in the CDR3. Germline assignment: CDR1 SGHTA and CDR2 FQGNSA. This chain's CDR3 is CASSLSIQETQYF. The CDR3 region has the DNA TGTGCCAGCAGCTTATCTATCCAAGAGACCCAGTACTTC.

This chain links TRBV6-1 with TRBJ1-2; D is unresolved. Trimming removed 2 bases at V and 2 bases at J, with 9 bases between. Germline CDR1 and CDR2: MNHNS and SASEGT. This CDR3 has 14 residues. The CDR3 DNA sequence: TGTGCCAGCAGTGAATTGCCAACCAACTATGGCTACACCTTC. It yields the protein CASSELPTNYGYTF.

This clonotype was observed many times. V gene TRBV6-2 or TRBV6-3 combines with J gene TRBJ1-1; D perhaps matches TRBD1 (5 bases). The germline V gene has CDR1 MNHEY and CDR2 SVGEGT. V shed 0 bases and J shed 0 bases, with 11 bases lying between them. The CDR3 extends over 16 amino acids. Here the CDR3 reads CASSYSGTAMNTEAFF. The CDR3 DNA sequence: TGTGCCAGCAGTTACTCGGGGACGGCTATGAACACTGAAGCTTTCTTT.

This clonotype occurred many times. The chain joins TRBV6-5 to TRBJ2-5, with D possibly being TRBD1 (5 bases). The V gene lost 8 bases and the J gene lost 5 bases, with 18 bases spanning the gap. CDR1 and CDR2 (germline): MNHEY, SVGAGI. The CDR3 contains 14 residues. The CDR3 nucleotides read TGTGCCAGCGGCGAGACAGTGAGAGTGGAGACCCAGTACTTC. Translated, it gives CASGETVRVETQYF.

Many counts were recorded for this clonotype. The rearrangement uses TRBV4-3 and TRBJ1-1; TRBD1 aligns across 11 bases. The V gene end was trimmed by 3 bases and the J gene end by 5 bases; junction bases not matched to a gene: 2. This CDR3 region has 14 residues. CDR1 is LGHNA, CDR2 YSLEER, per germline. CDR3 sequence reads: CASSQGQGETEAFF. CDR3 sequence (DNA): TGCGCCAGCAGCCAGGGACAGGGGGAAACTGAAGCTTTCTTT.

This clonotype was seen many times. The chain is built from TRBV11-3 and TRBJ2-7; 14 bases fit TRBD2. V trimming: 3 bases; J trimming: 0 bases; junction bases outside the gene matches: 10. This CDR3 has 19 amino acids. The V gene's germline CDR1 is SGHNT and CDR2 YENEEA. CDR3 region: CASSFLTSGGARSSYEQYF. The CDR3 nucleotides are TGTGCCAGCAGCTTCCTGACTAGCGGGGGGGCGCGTAGCTCCTACGAGCAGTACTTC. Together with reference TRBV11-3 and TRBJ2-7, the CDR3 gives the full variable domain: EAGVVQSPRYKIIEKKQPVAFWCNPISGHNTLYWYLQNLGQGPELLIRYENEEAVDDSQLPKDRFSAERLKGVDSTLKIQPAELGDSAVYLCASSFLTSGGARSSYEQYFGPGTRLTVT.

This clonotype was counted many times. The chain recombines TRBV7-8 with TRBJ1-6, with 7 bases fitting TRBD1. Germline loops: CDR1 SGHVS, CDR2 FQNEAQ. V lost 5 bases to trimming and J lost 0 bases; unmatched junction nucleotides: 10. The CDR3 has 18 amino acids. The CDR3 nucleotides read TGTGCCAGCAGCCTAAGAGAGACAGGGAGCTCCTATAATTCACCCCTCCACTTT. Translated, it gives CASSLRETGSSYNSPLHF. Full variable domain (missing parts from reference TRBV7-8 and TRBJ1-6): GAGVSQSPRYKVAKRGQDVALRCDPISGHVSLFWYQQALGQGPEFLTYFQNEAQLDKSGLPSDRFFAERPEGSVSTLKIQRTQQEDSAVYLCASSLRETGSSYNSPLHFGNGTRLTVT.

This clonotype showed up many times. The chain has TRBV5-5 and TRBJ2-7; D might be TRBD1 or TRBD2, each matching 6 bases. This CDR3 comprises 14 residues. Per germline, CDR1 SGHKS and CDR2 YYEKEE (reference sequence). V was cut by 0 bases and J by 7 bases, with 14 bases left in between. The DNA of the CDR3 is TGTGCCAGCAGCTTGGCCCCGGGGGCGAGGGAGCAGTACTTC. This sequence encodes CASSLAPGAREQYF.

This clonotype was recorded many times. The chain has TRBV12-3 or TRBV12-4 and TRBJ1-2; 10 nucleotides align to TRBD1. The CDR3 is 12 residues long. V dropped 5 bases and J dropped 14; count of bases not matched to a gene: 8. CDR3 sequence: CASSHDRGQGTF. The DNA for the CDR3 is TGTGCCAGCAGTCACGACAGGGGGCAAGGGACCTTC.

The table lists this clonotype with many counts. This rearrangement joins TRBV6-5 to TRBJ2-5; D call uncertain. Per the germline V gene, CDR1 is MNHEY and CDR2 is SVGAGI. V shed 0 bases and J shed 1 base, with 3 bases lying between them. This CDR3 is 13 amino acids long. CDR3 amino acids: CASSYSFQETQYF. The CDR3, as DNA: TGTGCCAGCAGTTACTCTTTCCAAGAGACCCAGTACTTC.

This clonotype was seen more than once but under ten times. J is TRBJ2-7 and V is TRBV12-3 or TRBV12-4; D may be TRBD1 (5 bases). The V and J ends lost 6 bases and 2 bases respectively, with 14 bases between them. The CDR3 length is 14 residues. Here the CDR3 DNA reads TGTGCCAGCAGCTCCTCAGACAGAACCTACGAGCAGTACTTC. It codes for CASSSSDRTYEQYF.

CDR3 DNA: TGTGCCAGCAGTTATCCTGTGGAGGCCCCAACCGGGGAGCTGTTTTTT. It encodes CASSYPVEAPTGELFF. The genes are TRBV6-2 or TRBV6-3 and TRBJ2-2; TRBD2 is a possible D gene (5 bases). Between the trimmed V and J ends, which lost 3 bases and 5 bases, there was a span of 16 bases. This CDR3 region has 16 residues. From germline, CDR1 is MNHEY and CDR2 SVGEGT.